These T cell receptor beta chains were read from a single sample in a study of T-cell reconstitution after alpha-beta-depleted transplantation in children. TCRdb reprocessed the PCR reads via MiXCR and lists one record per CDR3 protein. Found here are approximately 590,000 distinct CDR3 sequences, approximately 10% of them singletons; the top ten hold 3.5% to 5%. Sequencing used PBMCs from the stem cell graft donor, obtained from the stem cell graft. The receptors originated from a human donor who donated a stem cell graft to a child with acute myeloid leukemia. Both conserved end residues are part of each CDR3. D genes are given only for firm matches. Only part of the rows carry a size: once, few, many, or a class if the clone is expanded.

v_call: TRBV7-9
clone_size: .
j_call: TRBJ2-7
cdr3_length: 15
d_call: .
cdr3_nt: TGTGCCAGCAGCTTAGTTCGGACTTCTACCTACGAGCAGTACTTC
cdr3_aa: CASSLVRTSTYEQYF

v_call: TRBV11-2
clone_size: .
j_call: TRBJ1-1
cdr3_length: 15
d_call: .
cdr3_nt: TGTGCCAGCAGCTTAGGGAAGGGGTGGACCACTGAAGCTTTCTTT
cdr3_aa: CASSLGKGWTTEAFF

v_call: TRBV5-1
clone_size: .
j_call: TRBJ2-1
cdr3_length: 15
d_call: .
cdr3_nt: TGCGCCAGCAGCCCGCAGGGGACCCCCGGGACGGAGCAGTTCTTC
cdr3_aa: CASSPQGTPGTEQFF

v_call: TRBV27
clone_size: few
j_call: TRBJ2-3
cdr3_length: 14
d_call: .
cdr3_nt: TGTGCCAGCAGTTTATACTACAGCACAGATACGCAGTATTTT
cdr3_aa: CASSLYYSTDTQYF

v_call: TRBV12-3/TRBV12-4
clone_size: .
j_call: TRBJ1-5
cdr3_length: 16
d_call: TRBD1
cdr3_nt: TGTGCCAGCAGTCTCGTTCAGGGGGGGAGCAATCAGCCCCAGCATTTT
cdr3_aa: CASSLVQGGSNQPQHF

v_call: TRBV7-9
clone_size: few
j_call: TRBJ2-3
cdr3_length: 16
d_call: .
cdr3_nt: TGTGCCAGCAGCTTCTCTTCTGGGACCCCGCGAAATACGCAGTATTTT
cdr3_aa: CASSFSSGTPRNTQYF

v_call: TRBV12-5
clone_size: many
j_call: TRBJ2-1
cdr3_length: 17
d_call: TRBD2
cdr3_nt: TGTGCTAGTGGTTTGGCGACGGGACTAGCGGGAGGCCATGAGCAGTTCTTC
cdr3_aa: CASGLATGLAGGHEQFF

v_call: TRBV5-1
clone_size: many
j_call: TRBJ1-1
cdr3_length: 15
d_call: TRBD1
cdr3_nt: TGCGCCAGCAGCCCGCAGACAGGGGTTGGCACTGAAGCTTTCTTT
cdr3_aa: CASSPQTGVGTEAFF

v_call: TRBV20-1
clone_size: .
j_call: TRBJ2-7
cdr3_length: 16
d_call: .
cdr3_nt: TGCAGTGCTAGGGGCGCAGTTGGGAGAGCCCCCTACGAGCAGTACTTC
cdr3_aa: CSARGAVGRAPYEQYF

v_call: TRBV7-8
clone_size: few
j_call: TRBJ1-5
cdr3_length: 16
d_call: .
cdr3_nt: TGTGCCAGCAGCCCGAGACGGTCAATTATGGGTCAGCCCCAGCATTTT
cdr3_aa: CASSPRRSIMGQPQHF

v_call: TRBV12-3/TRBV12-4
clone_size: many
j_call: TRBJ2-1
cdr3_length: 13
d_call: .
cdr3_nt: TGTGCCAGCAGCCCGGGGAGTTCCAATGAGCAGTTCTTC
cdr3_aa: CASSPGSSNEQFF

v_call: TRBV27
clone_size: .
j_call: TRBJ1-5
cdr3_length: 14
d_call: .
cdr3_nt: TGTGCCAGCAGTTTAGTAGGCTGGGATCAGCCCCAGCATTTT
cdr3_aa: CASSLVGWDQPQHF

v_call: TRBV12-3/TRBV12-4
clone_size: many
j_call: TRBJ1-2
cdr3_length: 13
d_call: .
cdr3_nt: TGTGCCAGCAGTTTTGGTTCGGGTATAGGCTACACCTTC
cdr3_aa: CASSFGSGIGYTF

v_call: TRBV11-2
clone_size: few
j_call: TRBJ2-7
cdr3_length: 16
d_call: TRBD2
cdr3_nt: TGTGCCAGCAGACCCCCGGGACTAGCGGGAGGGCACCCACAGTACTTC
cdr3_aa: CASRPPGLAGGHPQYF

v_call: TRBV6-2/TRBV6-3
clone_size: many
j_call: TRBJ1-1
cdr3_length: 14
d_call: TRBD1
cdr3_nt: TGTGCCAGCAGCTTGACAGGGATGAACACTGAAGCTTTCTTT
cdr3_aa: CASSLTGMNTEAFF

v_call: TRBV7-2
clone_size: many
j_call: TRBJ1-1
cdr3_length: 15
d_call: .
cdr3_nt: TGTGCCAGCAGCTTGAGCAGGGCGGCGAACACTGAAGCTTTCTTT
cdr3_aa: CASSLSRAANTEAFF

v_call: TRBV5-6
clone_size: .
j_call: TRBJ1-2
cdr3_length: 16
d_call: .
cdr3_nt: TGTGCCAGCAGCCCCTTGGGCAGCGCTAGAGACTATGTCTACACCTTC
cdr3_aa: CASSPLGSARDYVYTF

v_call: TRBV28
clone_size: few
j_call: TRBJ2-5
cdr3_length: 13
d_call: .
cdr3_nt: TGTGCCAGCACCCGGGAGTACCAAGAGACCCAGTACTTC
cdr3_aa: CASTREYQETQYF

v_call: TRBV29-1
clone_size: few
j_call: TRBJ2-3
cdr3_length: 14
d_call: .
cdr3_nt: TGCAGCGTGGTGAAGTTGACAAGCACAGATACGCAGTATTTT
cdr3_aa: CSVVKLTSTDTQYF

v_call: TRBV29-1
clone_size: .
j_call: TRBJ1-1
cdr3_length: 14
d_call: .
cdr3_nt: TGCAGCGGAACACACAGGGTTTCGAACACTGAAGCTTTCTTT
cdr3_aa: CSGTHRVSNTEAFF

v_call: TRBV5-5
clone_size: few
j_call: TRBJ2-7
cdr3_length: 15
d_call: .
cdr3_nt: TGTGCCAGCAGCTTGGCCCCGGAGAACTCCTACGAGCAGTACTTC
cdr3_aa: CASSLAPENSYEQYF

v_call: TRBV18
clone_size: .
j_call: TRBJ1-1
cdr3_length: 13
d_call: .
cdr3_nt: TGTGCCAGCTCACCACGTTTTGAGACTGAAGCTTTCTTT
cdr3_aa: CASSPRFETEAFF

v_call: TRBV28
clone_size: many
j_call: TRBJ2-7
cdr3_length: 13
d_call: .
cdr3_nt: TGTGCCAGCAGCCCTACCATCTCCTACGAGCAGTACTTC
cdr3_aa: CASSPTISYEQYF

v_call: TRBV5-1
clone_size: few
j_call: TRBJ2-3
cdr3_length: 15
d_call: TRBD2
cdr3_nt: TGCGCCAGCAGCTTAGATGGACTAGCTGCAGATACGCAGTATTTT
cdr3_aa: CASSLDGLAADTQYF

v_call: TRBV7-2
clone_size: few
j_call: TRBJ2-1
cdr3_length: 13
d_call: .
cdr3_nt: TGTGCCAGCAGCCTTGGACAGAGGGATGAGCAGTTCTTC
cdr3_aa: CASSLGQRDEQFF

v_call: TRBV5-1
clone_size: few
j_call: TRBJ2-1
cdr3_length: 14
d_call: .
cdr3_nt: TGCGCCAGCAGCTTGGAGACGAGTCGCAATGAGCAGTTCTTC
cdr3_aa: CASSLETSRNEQFF

v_call: TRBV7-2
clone_size: .
j_call: TRBJ2-2
cdr3_length: 15
d_call: .
cdr3_nt: TGTGCCAGCAGATCCGGACTGATGAACACCGGGGAGCTGTTTTTT
cdr3_aa: CASRSGLMNTGELFF

v_call: TRBV29-1
clone_size: many
j_call: TRBJ2-3
cdr3_length: 12
d_call: TRBD2
cdr3_nt: TGCAGCGTGGGAGGGTCGGCAGATACGCAGTATTTT
cdr3_aa: CSVGGSADTQYF

v_call: TRBV27
clone_size: .
j_call: TRBJ1-2
cdr3_length: 15
d_call: .
cdr3_nt: TGTGCCAGCAGTTTCAGTCTCTTTAATAACTATGGCTACACCTTC
cdr3_aa: CASSFSLFNNYGYTF

v_call: TRBV29-1
clone_size: few
j_call: TRBJ2-4
cdr3_length: 16
d_call: TRBD2
cdr3_nt: TGCAGCGTCGCACCGGGACTAGCGGGAGGCGTGGGAATTCAGTACTTC
cdr3_aa: CSVAPGLAGGVGIQYF

v_call: TRBV5-5
clone_size: .
j_call: TRBJ2-1
cdr3_length: 17
d_call: .
cdr3_nt: TGTGCCAGCAGTTCAAGCCTACAGGGTCTCTCCTACAATGAGCAGTTCTTC
cdr3_aa: CASSSSLQGLSYNEQFF

v_call: TRBV7-9
clone_size: .
j_call: TRBJ2-7
cdr3_length: 14
d_call: .
cdr3_nt: TGTGCCAGCAGCCCGAAGTCAGGGCCCGACGAGCAGTACTTC
cdr3_aa: CASSPKSGPDEQYF

v_call: TRBV7-2
clone_size: .
j_call: TRBJ2-5
cdr3_length: 14
d_call: .
cdr3_nt: TGTGCCAGCAGCCGAAGCGCTACCCAAGAGACCCAGTACTTC
cdr3_aa: CASSRSATQETQYF

v_call: TRBV27
clone_size: few
j_call: TRBJ2-2
cdr3_length: 14
d_call: .
cdr3_nt: TGTGCCAGCGTCCAGATCCCGAACACCGGGGAGCTGTTTTTT
cdr3_aa: CASVQIPNTGELFF

v_call: TRBV11-2
clone_size: once
j_call: TRBJ2-5
cdr3_length: 15
d_call: TRBD1
cdr3_nt: TGTGCCAGCAGCTTTACAGGGGGCTCAGGGGAGACCCAGTACTTC
cdr3_aa: CASSFTGGSGETQYF

v_call: TRBV20-1
clone_size: few
j_call: TRBJ2-7
cdr3_length: 13
d_call: TRBD2
cdr3_nt: TGCAGTGCTGGAGCGGGAGGGTTCTACGAGCAGTACTTC
cdr3_aa: CSAGAGGFYEQYF

v_call: TRBV7-2
clone_size: few
j_call: TRBJ2-1
cdr3_length: 15
d_call: .
cdr3_nt: TGTGCCAGCAGCTTAGCGGCCGGACTCTACAATGAGCAGTTCTTC
cdr3_aa: CASSLAAGLYNEQFF

v_call: TRBV9
clone_size: many
j_call: TRBJ2-1
cdr3_length: 16
d_call: .
cdr3_nt: TGTGCCAGCAGCGTTTCCGGGGACGTGTCCTACAATGAGCAGTTCTTC
cdr3_aa: CASSVSGDVSYNEQFF

v_call: TRBV12-3/TRBV12-4
clone_size: many
j_call: TRBJ2-5
cdr3_length: 12
d_call: .
cdr3_nt: TGTGCCAGCAGTTTGGTTAAAGAGACCCAGTACTTC
cdr3_aa: CASSLVKETQYF

v_call: TRBV2
clone_size: few
j_call: TRBJ2-6
cdr3_length: 12
d_call: .
cdr3_nt: TGTGCCAGCAGTTGGGGGGCCAACGTCCTGACTTTC
cdr3_aa: CASSWGANVLTF

v_call: TRBV7-8
clone_size: .
j_call: TRBJ1-1
cdr3_length: 15
d_call: TRBD1
cdr3_nt: TGTGCCAGCAGCTTACTAACAGGGGAGAACACTGAAGCTTTCTTT
cdr3_aa: CASSLLTGENTEAFF

v_call: TRBV12-3/TRBV12-4
clone_size: .
j_call: TRBJ2-1
cdr3_length: 15
d_call: TRBD1
cdr3_nt: TGTGCCAGCAGTCCACGGACAGGGACGCGCAATGAGCAGTTCTTC
cdr3_aa: CASSPRTGTRNEQFF

v_call: TRBV20-1
clone_size: .
j_call: TRBJ2-7
cdr3_length: 16
d_call: .
cdr3_nt: TGCAGTGCTAGAGATGATGGGCGGGGGCGGACCTACGAGCAGTACTTC
cdr3_aa: CSARDDGRGRTYEQYF

v_call: TRBV5-1
clone_size: many
j_call: TRBJ2-1
cdr3_length: 14
d_call: .
cdr3_nt: TGCGCCAGCAGGGTCCAAATCCTCTACAATGAGCAGTTCTTC
cdr3_aa: CASRVQILYNEQFF

v_call: TRBV9
clone_size: few
j_call: TRBJ2-3
cdr3_length: 15
d_call: TRBD1
cdr3_nt: TGTGCCAGCAGTGCCCGGGACAGTAGTAGAGATACGCAGTATTTT
cdr3_aa: CASSARDSSRDTQYF

v_call: TRBV5-1
clone_size: .
j_call: TRBJ2-7
cdr3_length: 13
d_call: .
cdr3_nt: TGCGCCAGCAGTGACCAGGGCGCCTACGAGCAGTACTTC
cdr3_aa: CASSDQGAYEQYF

v_call: TRBV10-2
clone_size: few
j_call: TRBJ2-3
cdr3_length: 11
d_call: .
cdr3_nt: TGCGCCAGCGGGAGAGGAGATACGCAGTATTTT
cdr3_aa: CASGRGDTQYF

v_call: TRBV5-6
clone_size: few
j_call: TRBJ1-5
cdr3_length: 15
d_call: .
cdr3_nt: TGTGCCAGCAGCCCCTGGTCCATTAGCAATCAGCCCCAGCATTTT
cdr3_aa: CASSPWSISNQPQHF

v_call: TRBV29-1
clone_size: many
j_call: TRBJ2-1
cdr3_length: 13
d_call: .
cdr3_nt: TGCAGTGAGGGGGGGGCCCCTCGGAATGAGCAGTTCTTC
cdr3_aa: CSEGGAPRNEQFF

v_call: TRBV29-1
clone_size: few
j_call: TRBJ2-7
cdr3_length: 14
d_call: .
cdr3_nt: TGCAGCGTTCGTCCCACAGGGAGCTCCTACGAGCAGTACTTC
cdr3_aa: CSVRPTGSSYEQYF

v_call: TRBV20-1
clone_size: many
j_call: TRBJ2-3
cdr3_length: 15
d_call: .
cdr3_nt: TGCAGTGCTAGGCGATTGACGGGATTGAGGGATACGCAGTATTTT
cdr3_aa: CSARRLTGLRDTQYF

v_call: TRBV6-1
clone_size: few
j_call: TRBJ2-3
cdr3_length: 14
d_call: .
cdr3_nt: TGTGCCAGCACTCGGGACGGTACGACAGATACGCAGTATTTT
cdr3_aa: CASTRDGTTDTQYF

v_call: TRBV6-2/TRBV6-3
clone_size: once
j_call: TRBJ1-1
cdr3_length: 14
d_call: .
cdr3_nt: TGTGCCAGCAAAAGAGAGGCTTCAAACACTGAAGCTTTCTTT
cdr3_aa: CASKREASNTEAFF

v_call: TRBV21-1
clone_size: many
j_call: TRBJ2-1
cdr3_length: 17
d_call: .
cdr3_nt: TGTGCCAGCAGCCCCAGCGGGACCTATAGCTCCTACAATGAGCAGTTCTTC
cdr3_aa: CASSPSGTYSSYNEQFF

v_call: TRBV15
clone_size: many
j_call: TRBJ2-1
cdr3_length: 17
d_call: TRBD2
cdr3_nt: TGTGCCACCAGCAGACTTCTACTAGCGCAGGACTACAATGAGCAGTTCTTC
cdr3_aa: CATSRLLLAQDYNEQFF

v_call: TRBV6-1
clone_size: .
j_call: TRBJ2-1
cdr3_length: 14
d_call: .
cdr3_nt: TGTGCCAGCAGTGATCCAGGGTTCATTGATGAGCAGTTCTTC
cdr3_aa: CASSDPGFIDEQFF

v_call: TRBV20-1
clone_size: few
j_call: TRBJ1-6
cdr3_length: 12
d_call: TRBD1
cdr3_nt: TGCAGCAAAAAGGGACAGCTTACACCCCTCCACTTT
cdr3_aa: CSKKGQLTPLHF

v_call: TRBV20-1
clone_size: .
j_call: TRBJ2-1
cdr3_length: 13
d_call: .
cdr3_nt: TGCAGTGCTAGAGATGCGGGACCGAATGAGCAGTTCTTC
cdr3_aa: CSARDAGPNEQFF

v_call: TRBV6-5
clone_size: .
j_call: TRBJ1-3
cdr3_length: 13
d_call: .
cdr3_nt: TGTGCCAGCAGTTACTCTGGGGAAAACACCATATATTTT
cdr3_aa: CASSYSGENTIYF

v_call: TRBV12-3/TRBV12-4
clone_size: few
j_call: TRBJ2-1
cdr3_length: 12
d_call: .
cdr3_nt: TGTGCCATCCCGGGGGTAGGCAATGAGCAGTTCTTC
cdr3_aa: CAIPGVGNEQFF